This record concerns one T cell receptor (beta chain) sequence. Germline loops: CDR1 SGHDT, CDR2 YYEEEE. With 2 bases removed from V and 2 bases from J, the gap between germline ends came to 4 bases. The CDR3 runs to 12 residues. The sample originates from a study of blood T cell repertoires in COVID-19. Data came from immunoSEQ multiplex PCR; TCRdb stores just in-frame clones and leaves some out. Of about 250,000 clones in the sample, roughly 90% were seen once. Sequenced input: peripheral blood. The rearrangement links TRBV5-6 to TRBJ1-1; D gene ambiguous. The sequence came from a woman aged 25 to 39 with acute or convalescent COVID-19. CDR3 nucleotides: TGTGCCAGCAGCTTAACAAACACTGAAGCTTTCTTT. Translated: CASSLTNTEAFF.